These T cell receptor beta chains were read from a single sample in a study of somatic mutations in cytotoxic T cells in rheumatoid arthritis. Sequencing was performed with immunoSEQ multiplex PCR; in TCRdb, only in-frame clones are kept and a portion is missing. Of around 19,000 clones in the sample, approximately 82% were seen once. Sequenced: CD8+ T cells sorted from blood. The receptors derive from an adult with rheumatoid arthritis. The CDR3 runs from the conserved cysteine through the conserved F or W. The order of the fields is V gene, J gene, clone size, D gene, CDR3 DNA, CDR3 protein. The D gene is left open where the match is weak. Clone size is not always given. Where it is, it says once, few, many or a class for expanded clones.

>TRBV7-9|TRBJ2-3|-|TRBD2
TGTGCCAGCAGCGTGGGACTAACGCAGTATTTT
CASSVGLTQYF
>TRBV27|TRBJ1-2|-|-
TGTGCCAGCGGAGCCGGCTATGGCTACACCTTC
CASGAGYGYTF
>TRBV7-7|TRBJ2-1|-|-
TGTGCTAGCAGCGCCGGACTGTACAATGAACAGTTCTTC
CASSAGLYNEQFF
>TRBV7-9|TRBJ2-3|-|TRBD2
TGTGCCAGCAGCTTAGCGGGAGGGCCGGAGGCAGATACGCAGTATTTT
CASSLAGGPEADTQYF
>TRBV5-6|TRBJ2-3|-|-
TGTGCCAGCAGCTTGGTGGCACGGGGGCAGTATTTT
CASSLVARGQYF
>TRBV28|TRBJ1-2|-|TRBD1
TGTGCCAGCAGTGATCCCGGGACAGGGGTGAGCTATGGCTACACCTTC
CASSDPGTGVSYGYTF
>TRBV27|TRBJ1-2|-|-
TGTGCCAGCAGTTTTTCCTCTAACTATGGCTACACCTTC
CASSFSSNYGYTF
>TRBV9|TRBJ2-1|once|-
TGTGCCAGCAGCTCGGAGCGGAGCAACAATGAGCAGTTCTTC
CASSSERSNNEQFF
>TRBV9|TRBJ2-6|-|TRBD2
TGTGCCAGCAGCGCGGGGGGGAGAGGGGCCAACGTCCTGACTTTC
CASSAGGRGANVLTF
>TRBV7-9|TRBJ1-3|-|-
TGTGCCAGCAGCTTAGAGCGGACGCAGGGTTACCGAAACACCATATATTTT
CASSLERTQGYRNTIYF
>TRBV27|TRBJ1-5|-|-
TGTGCCAGCAGTTTATCCGGGGGCGGGCATCAGCCCCAGCATTTT
CASSLSGGGHQPQHF
>TRBV5-6|TRBJ2-1|-|-
TGTGCCAGCACATCGGGTAGCGGTAGTTACAATGAGCAGTTCTTC
CASTSGSGSYNEQFF
>TRBV7-9|TRBJ1-2|-|-
TGTGCCAGTCCGGGACCCCCGAGAGGCTACACCTTC
CASPGPPRGYTF
>TRBV5-1|TRBJ1-2|once|-
TGCGCCAGCAGCTCACTGCTCGTGAAGGGCTACACCTTC
CASSSLLVKGYTF
>TRBV7-2|TRBJ2-1|-|-
TGTGCCAGCAGCTACGGACCGCAGTTCTTC
CASSYGPQFF
>TRBV2|TRBJ1-2|-|-
TGTGCCAGCAGTGACCTCGGGGGAGCAGGCTACACCTTC
CASSDLGGAGYTF
>TRBV27|TRBJ1-2|-|-
TGTGCCAGTAGCCCGCTAAAATCAGGGGAAGCTAACTATGGCTACACCTTC
CASSPLKSGEANYGYTF
>TRBV6-5|TRBJ2-1|few|-
TGTGCCAGCAGTTACTCATCTAGCTACAATGAGCAGTTCTTC
CASSYSSSYNEQFF
>TRBV2|TRBJ1-1|-|-
TGTGCCAGCCAGGGACGGGGGGGAACTGAAGCTTTCTTT
CASQGRGGTEAFF
>TRBV5-1|TRBJ1-2|-|-
TGCGCCAGCTTCTGGGTGTTGGTTGGCTACACCTTC
CASFWVLVGYTF
>TRBV10-3|TRBJ1-2|-|-
TGTGCCATCAGGAAGATCCACTACACCTTC
CAIRKIHYTF
>TRBV9|TRBJ2-3|-|-
TGTGCCAGCACCAGAGGTGACAGCACAGATACGCAGTATTTT
CASTRGDSTDTQYF
>TRBV7-9|TRBJ2-1|-|-
TGTGCCAGCAGCTCCAGAGAGGAGTACAATGAGCAGTTCTTC
CASSSREEYNEQFF
>TRBV19|TRBJ1-2|-|-
TGTGCCAGTAGTACTCCCTTTGGTGATAACTATGGCTACACCTTC
CASSTPFGDNYGYTF
>TRBV15|TRBJ1-4|-|-
TGTGCCACCAGCATGGCCAGGAAAAGTACGGAAAAACTGTTTTTT
CATSMARKSTEKLFF
>TRBV13|TRBJ2-1|-|TRBD2
TGTGCCAGCAGCGAGCTAGCGGGTTCCTACAATGAGCAGTTCTTC
CASSELAGSYNEQFF
>TRBV27|TRBJ1-1|-|TRBD1
TGTGCCAGCAACATAGACAGGGGAATGAACACTGAAGCTTTCTTT
CASNIDRGMNTEAFF
>TRBV20-1|TRBJ2-2|-|-
TGCAGTGCTAGGTTCACCGGGGAGCTGTTTTTT
CSARFTGELFF
>TRBV25-1|TRBJ1-4|-|-
TGTGCCAGCAGTCCCGAGGGACCGGTTGAAAAACTGTTTTTT
CASSPEGPVEKLFF